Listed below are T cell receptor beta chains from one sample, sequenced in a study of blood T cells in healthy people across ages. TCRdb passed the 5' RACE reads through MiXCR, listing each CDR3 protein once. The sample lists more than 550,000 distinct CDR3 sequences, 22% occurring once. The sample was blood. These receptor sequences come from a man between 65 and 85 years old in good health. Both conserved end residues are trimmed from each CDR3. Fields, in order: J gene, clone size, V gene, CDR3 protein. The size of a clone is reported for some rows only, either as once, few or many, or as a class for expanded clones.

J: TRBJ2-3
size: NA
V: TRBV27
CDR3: ASSPRLGGSDTQY

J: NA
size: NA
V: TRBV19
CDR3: ASSIGLADHSYEQY

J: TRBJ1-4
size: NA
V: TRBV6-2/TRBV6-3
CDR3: ASSYSRGVVLF

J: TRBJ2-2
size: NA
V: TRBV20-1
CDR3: SANERVNTGELF

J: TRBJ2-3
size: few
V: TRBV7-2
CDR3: ASRRGLARRTDTQY

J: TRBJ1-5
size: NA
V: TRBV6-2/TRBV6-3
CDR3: ASTPVNSNQPQH

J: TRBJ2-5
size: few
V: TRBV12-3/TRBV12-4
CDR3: ASSRAHFVETQY

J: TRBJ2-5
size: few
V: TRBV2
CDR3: ASRRGLQETQY

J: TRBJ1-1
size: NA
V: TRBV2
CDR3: ASSENGQGNTEAF

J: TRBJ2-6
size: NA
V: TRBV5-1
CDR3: ASRLGISGANVLT

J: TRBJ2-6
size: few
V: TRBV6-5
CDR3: ASERVAGANVLT

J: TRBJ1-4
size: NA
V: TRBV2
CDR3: ASSDISEKLF

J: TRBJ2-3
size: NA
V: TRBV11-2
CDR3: ATIQTGTKY

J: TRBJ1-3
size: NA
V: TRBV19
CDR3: ASSTQPVPGNTIY

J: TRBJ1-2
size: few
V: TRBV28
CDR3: ASSTLQGVPNYGYT

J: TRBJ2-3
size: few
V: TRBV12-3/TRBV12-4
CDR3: ASSGGGMITDTQY

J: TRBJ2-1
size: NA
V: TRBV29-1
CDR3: SGWRLSYNEQF

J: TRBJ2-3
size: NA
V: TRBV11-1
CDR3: ASSKEGTGATDTQY

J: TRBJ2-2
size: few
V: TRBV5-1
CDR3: ASSLDGTEVGELF

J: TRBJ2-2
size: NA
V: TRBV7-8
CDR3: ASSLGLVRELF

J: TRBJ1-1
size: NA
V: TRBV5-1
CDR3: ASGSELLNTEAF

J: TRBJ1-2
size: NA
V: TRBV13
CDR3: ASSQTQAGRGT

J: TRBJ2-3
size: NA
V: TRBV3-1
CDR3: ASSQDFVSTDTQY

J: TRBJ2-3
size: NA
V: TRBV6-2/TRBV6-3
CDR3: ASHTSGVSTDTQY

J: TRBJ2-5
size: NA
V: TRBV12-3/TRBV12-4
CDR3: ASSLVGKETQY

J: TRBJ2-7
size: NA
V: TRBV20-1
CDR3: SASGRAGPDSYEQY

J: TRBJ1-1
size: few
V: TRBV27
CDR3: ASSQAGEVAEAF

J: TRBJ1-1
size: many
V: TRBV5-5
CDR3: ASIPTRGSSNTEAF

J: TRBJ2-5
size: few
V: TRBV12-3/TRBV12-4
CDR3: ASRTGLGARTQY

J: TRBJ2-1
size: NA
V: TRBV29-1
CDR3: SVDFLGKWY

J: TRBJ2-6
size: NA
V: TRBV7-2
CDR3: ASSYTSGANVLT

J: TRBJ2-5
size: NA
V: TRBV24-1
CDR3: ATSTSGGETQY

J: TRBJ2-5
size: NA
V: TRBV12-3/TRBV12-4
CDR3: ASSVLEETQY

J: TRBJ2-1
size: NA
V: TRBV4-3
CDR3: ASSRHAEFSYNEQF

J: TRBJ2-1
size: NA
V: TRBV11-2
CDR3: ASSLADHYEQF

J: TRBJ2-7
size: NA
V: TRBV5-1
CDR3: ASSLEGSNRYEQC

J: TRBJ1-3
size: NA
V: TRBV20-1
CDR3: SATTGSGNTIY

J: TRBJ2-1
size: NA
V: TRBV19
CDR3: ASSPGARNGEQF

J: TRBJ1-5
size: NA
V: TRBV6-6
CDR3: ASSYSGQGGWGQPQH

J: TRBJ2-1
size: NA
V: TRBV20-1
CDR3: SAREGSGGLLYEQF

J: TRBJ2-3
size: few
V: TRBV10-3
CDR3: AISSSGTSGVDTQY

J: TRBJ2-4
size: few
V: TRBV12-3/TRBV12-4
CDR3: ASSLDRGVLS

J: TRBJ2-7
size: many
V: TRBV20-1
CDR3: SARALLAGVEQY

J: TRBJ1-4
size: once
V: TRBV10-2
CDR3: ASNLGTGEKLF

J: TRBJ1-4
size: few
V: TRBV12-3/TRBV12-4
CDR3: ASSRDRLGLF

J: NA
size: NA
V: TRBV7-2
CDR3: ASSTGTSGIQETQY

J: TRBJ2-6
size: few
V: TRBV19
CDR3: ASSRPFSGANVLT

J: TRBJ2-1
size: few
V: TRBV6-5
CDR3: ASSYSGSAYNEQF

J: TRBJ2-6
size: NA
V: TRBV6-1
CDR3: ASILGHLSGANVLT

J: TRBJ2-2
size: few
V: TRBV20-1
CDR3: SAGGALNTGELF

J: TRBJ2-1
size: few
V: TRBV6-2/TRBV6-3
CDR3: ASSYSTANEQF

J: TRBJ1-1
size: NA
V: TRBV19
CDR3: ASSIGGRGRGNTEAF